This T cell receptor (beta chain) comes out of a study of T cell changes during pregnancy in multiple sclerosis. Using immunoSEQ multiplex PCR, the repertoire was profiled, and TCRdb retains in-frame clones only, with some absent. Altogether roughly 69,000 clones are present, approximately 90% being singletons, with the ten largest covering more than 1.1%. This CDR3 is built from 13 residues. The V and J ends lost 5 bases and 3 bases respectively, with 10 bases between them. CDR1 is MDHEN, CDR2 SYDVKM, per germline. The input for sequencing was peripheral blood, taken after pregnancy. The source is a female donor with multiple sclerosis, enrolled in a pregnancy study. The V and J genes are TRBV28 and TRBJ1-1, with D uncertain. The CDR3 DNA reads TGTGCCAGCAGTCAGGACTTCTACACTGAAGCTTTCTTT. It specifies CASSQDFYTEAFF.